This is a list of T cell receptor beta chains from one sample in a study of cytomegalovirus exposure and HLA in healthy donors. Some clones are missing from TCRdb's copy, which holds only in-frame ones; the method was immunoSEQ multiplex PCR. The sample consists of 150,000 or so clones, approximately 80% of them appearing once. The sample taken for sequencing was PBMCs. The receptors shown here come from a male donor in good health and CMV-seropositive. Both conserved end residues are part of each CDR3. Each record gives: CDR3 protein, V gene, J gene, D gene. A D gene is named only where the DNA matches it firmly.

CDR3: CASSLDLGTSGYNEQFF
V: TRBV11-3
J: TRBJ2-1
D: TRBD2

CDR3: CASSSRTSAREQYF
V: TRBV6-1
J: TRBJ2-7
D: TRBD2

CDR3: CASSLGGLADNEQFF
V: TRBV5-1
J: TRBJ2-1
D: TRBD2

CDR3: CSVVGLAGGPYEQYF
V: TRBV29-1
J: TRBJ2-7
D: TRBD2

CDR3: CSSSLETDNQPQHF
V: TRBV7-9
J: TRBJ1-5
D: NA

CDR3: CASSLLRQSSGNTIYF
V: TRBV7-6
J: TRBJ1-3
D: NA

CDR3: CASSLGGYEQYF
V: TRBV5-6
J: TRBJ2-7
D: NA

CDR3: CASSLGQGYNSPLHF
V: TRBV11-3
J: TRBJ1-6
D: TRBD1

CDR3: CASSRTSAYEQYF
V: TRBV10-1
J: NA
D: TRBD2

CDR3: CASSVGASGANNEQFF
V: TRBV9
J: TRBJ2-1
D: TRBD2

CDR3: CASSSLASSYNEQFF
V: TRBV6-6
J: TRBJ2-1
D: NA

CDR3: CASSGLMNTEAFF
V: TRBV27
J: TRBJ1-1
D: NA

CDR3: CASSAQFPGRDEQYF
V: TRBV9
J: TRBJ2-7
D: TRBD2

CDR3: CASSFTGASTDTQYF
V: TRBV7-9
J: TRBJ2-3
D: TRBD1

CDR3: CASSQEWAGLAGAGLNTGELFF
V: TRBV4-3
J: TRBJ2-2
D: TRBD2

CDR3: CAWSVTRRGAYEQYF
V: TRBV30
J: TRBJ2-7
D: TRBD2

CDR3: CASSLGTGDTIYF
V: TRBV5-6
J: TRBJ1-3
D: TRBD1

CDR3: CAIRSDRASNTIYF
V: TRBV10-3
J: TRBJ1-3
D: TRBD1

CDR3: CAISERTGQGSSPLHF
V: TRBV10-3
J: TRBJ1-6
D: TRBD1

CDR3: CASRQGENYGYTF
V: TRBV19
J: TRBJ1-2
D: NA

CDR3: CASSSRGGTEAFF
V: TRBV6-5
J: TRBJ1-1
D: NA

CDR3: CASSRESGQPQHF
V: TRBV9
J: TRBJ1-5
D: NA

CDR3: CASSSETGGQPQHF
V: TRBV6-5
J: TRBJ1-5
D: TRBD1

CDR3: CASSLFSGSYNEQFF
V: TRBV25-1
J: TRBJ2-1
D: NA

CDR3: CASSLQVYEQYF
V: TRBV7-2
J: TRBJ2-7
D: NA

CDR3: CASSTSVRYGFANEQFF
V: TRBV7-9
J: TRBJ2-1
D: NA